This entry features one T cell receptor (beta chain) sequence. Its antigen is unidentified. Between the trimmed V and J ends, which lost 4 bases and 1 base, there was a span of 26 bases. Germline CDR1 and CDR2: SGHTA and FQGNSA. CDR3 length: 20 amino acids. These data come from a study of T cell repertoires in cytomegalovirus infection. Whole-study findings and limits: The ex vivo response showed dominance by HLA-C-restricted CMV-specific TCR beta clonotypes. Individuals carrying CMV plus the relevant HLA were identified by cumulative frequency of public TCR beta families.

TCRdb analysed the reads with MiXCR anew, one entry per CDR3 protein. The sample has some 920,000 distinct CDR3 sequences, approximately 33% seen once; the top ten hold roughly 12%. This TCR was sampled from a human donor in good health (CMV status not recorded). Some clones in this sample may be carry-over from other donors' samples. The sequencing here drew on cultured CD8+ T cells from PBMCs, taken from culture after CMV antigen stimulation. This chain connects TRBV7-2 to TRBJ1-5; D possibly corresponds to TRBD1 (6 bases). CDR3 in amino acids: CASSSHLGLQGGESNQPQHF. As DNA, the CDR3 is TGTGCCAGCAGCTCCCACTTGGGGCTACAGGGAGGAGAAAGCAATCAGCCCCAGCATTTT.